The entry that follows covers one T cell receptor (beta chain) sequence. After removal of 3 bases from V and 2 bases from J, the junction contained 2 bases not matched to a gene. Germline lookup yields CDR1 MGHRA and CDR2 YSYEKL. The CDR3 has 14 residues. The data stem from a study of glioma-infiltrating T cells after dendritic cell vaccination. Using immunoSEQ multiplex PCR, the repertoire was profiled, and TCRdb retains in-frame clones only, with some absent. The repertoire holds roughly 100,000 clones, with 75% to 85% as singletons. The receptor comes from a human donor with glioblastoma. This rearrangement joins TRBV4-1 to TRBJ2-7; TRBD2 matches 9 bases. Sequenced material: blood, taken before dendritic cell vaccination. The CDR3 sequence is CASSQAGGPYEQYF. For the CDR3, the DNA is TGCGCCAGCAGCCAGGCGGGGGGGCCCTACGAGCAGTACTTC.